This T cell receptor beta chain originates from a study of identical twins. In this sample, this clonotype turned up many times. Each CDR3 protein is one row after TCRdb ran MiXCR on the 5' RACE reads. This table holds approximately 630,000 distinct CDR3 sequences, about 7% found once. Everyone who donated was a healthy Caucasian. This sample was shared with a second study, whose subject was yellow fever vaccine responses in identical twins.

The sequence came from a woman aged 18-35 years in good health. Input material: PBMCs.

CDR3: CASSEWVNEQFF. DNA of the CDR3: TGTGCCAGCAGTGAATGGGTCAATGAGCAGTTCTTC. J is TRBJ2-1 and V is TRBV25-1, with D uncertain. The CDR3 loop spans 12 amino acids. V dropped 1 base and J dropped 6 bases, with 4 bases sitting between them. CDR1 and CDR2 (germline): MGHDK, SYGVNS.